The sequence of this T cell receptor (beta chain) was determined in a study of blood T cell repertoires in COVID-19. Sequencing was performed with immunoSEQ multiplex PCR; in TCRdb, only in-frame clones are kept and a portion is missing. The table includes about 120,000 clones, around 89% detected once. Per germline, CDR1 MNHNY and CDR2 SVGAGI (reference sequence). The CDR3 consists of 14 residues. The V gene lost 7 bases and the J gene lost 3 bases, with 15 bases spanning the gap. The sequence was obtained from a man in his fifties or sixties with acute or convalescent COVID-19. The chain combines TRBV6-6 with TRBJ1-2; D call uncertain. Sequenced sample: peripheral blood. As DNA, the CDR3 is TGTGCCAGCATCTCGGGAGGCGCGGACTATGGCTACACCTTC. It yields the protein CASISGGADYGYTF.